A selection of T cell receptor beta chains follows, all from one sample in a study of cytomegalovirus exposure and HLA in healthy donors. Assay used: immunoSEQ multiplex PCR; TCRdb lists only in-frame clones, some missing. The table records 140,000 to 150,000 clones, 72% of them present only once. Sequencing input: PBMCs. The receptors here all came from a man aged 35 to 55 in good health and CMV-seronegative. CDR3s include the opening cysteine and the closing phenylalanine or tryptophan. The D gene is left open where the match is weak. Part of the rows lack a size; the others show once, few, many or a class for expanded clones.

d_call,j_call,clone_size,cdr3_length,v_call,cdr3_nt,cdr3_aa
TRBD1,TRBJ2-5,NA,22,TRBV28,TGTGCCAGCAGTCCCATCAAGGGGGGGGGACAGGGCCCCATCACCCCCAAAGAGACCCAGTACTTC,CASSPIKGGGQGPITPKETQYF
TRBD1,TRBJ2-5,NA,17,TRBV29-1,TGCAGCGCCGACCGGGACAGGGGGCGAATCCTCGGCGAGACCCAGTACTTC,CSADRDRGRILGETQYF
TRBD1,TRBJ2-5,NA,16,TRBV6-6,TGTGCCAGCAGTACCTCCGGGACAGGGTACCAAGAGACCCAGTACTTC,CASSTSGTGYQETQYF
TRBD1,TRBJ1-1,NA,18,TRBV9,TGTGCCAGCAGCGTTAACGCGGGGACAGGGGGTATGGGCACTGAAGCTTTCTTT,CASSVNAGTGGMGTEAFF
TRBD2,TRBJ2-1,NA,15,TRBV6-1,TGTGCCAGCAGTGAGGGGGGACTAGTGAACAATGAGCAGTTCTTC,CASSEGGLVNNEQFF
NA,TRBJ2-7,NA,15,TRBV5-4,TGTGCCAGCAGCTTGATCGGGGTGGGCTCCTACGAGCAGTACTTC,CASSLIGVGSYEQYF
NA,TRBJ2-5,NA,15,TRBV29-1,TGCAGCGTTATTTTCAGGGGCCGCACCCAGGAGACCCAGTACTTC,CSVIFRGRTQETQYF
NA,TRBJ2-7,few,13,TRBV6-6,TGTGCCAGCAGTCCGCTAGCGTCTTACGAGCAGTACTTC,CASSPLASYEQYF
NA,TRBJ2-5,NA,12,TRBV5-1,TGCGCCAGCAGGGACAGTCAAGAGACCCAGTACTTC,CASRDSQETQYF
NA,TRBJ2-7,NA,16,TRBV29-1,TGCAGCGTTCCCGGGGGTCCGGGACAGAGCTCCTACGAGCAGTACTTC,CSVPGGPGQSSYEQYF
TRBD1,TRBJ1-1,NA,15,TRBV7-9,TGTGCCAGCAGCTTAGGGGACAGGGGGCGAACTGAAGCTTTCTTT,CASSLGDRGRTEAFF
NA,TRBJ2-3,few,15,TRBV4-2,TGTGCCAGCAGCCAAGCACGAGGGGGGGCAGATACGCAGTATTTT,CASSQARGGADTQYF
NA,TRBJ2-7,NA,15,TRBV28,TGTGCCAGCAGTCCCCCGGGACATCTGGTTCGGGAGCAGTACTTC,CASSPPGHLVREQYF
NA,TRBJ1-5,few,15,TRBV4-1,TGCGCCAGCAGCCGAGTAAGTAATAGCAATCAGCCCCAGCATTTT,CASSRVSNSNQPQHF
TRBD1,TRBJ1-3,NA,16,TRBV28,TGTGCCAGCAGTACCCTTTCAGGGGGCGGTGGAAACACCATATATTTT,CASSTLSGGGGNTIYF
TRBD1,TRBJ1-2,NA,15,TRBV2,TGTGCCAGCAGCGAGACAGGGTTTGTTGCGGGGGGCTACACCTTC,CASSETGFVAGGYTF
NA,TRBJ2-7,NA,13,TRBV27,TGTGCCAGCAGTTTCAACGTAGCCTACGAGCAGTACTTC,CASSFNVAYEQYF
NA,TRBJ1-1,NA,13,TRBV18,TGTGCCAGCTCACAGGGGAGGGACACTGAAGCTTTCTTT,CASSQGRDTEAFF
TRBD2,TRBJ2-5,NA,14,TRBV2,TGTGCCAGCTCTCGGACTAGCAGCCAAGAGACCCAGTACTTC,CASSRTSSQETQYF
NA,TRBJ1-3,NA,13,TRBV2,TGTGCCAGCAGCCAACAACCACGAAACACCATATATTTT,CASSQQPRNTIYF
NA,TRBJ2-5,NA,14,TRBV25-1,TGTGCCAGCAGTGAATCACAGAATCAAGAGACCCAGTACTTC,CASSESQNQETQYF
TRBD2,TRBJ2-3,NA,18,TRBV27,TGTGCCAGCAGTTTCTACGGAGGGACTAGCACTAGCACAGATACGCAGTATTTT,CASSFYGGTSTSTDTQYF
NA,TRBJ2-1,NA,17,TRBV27,TGTGCCAGCAGTTTATCGTCCACGGGAAGCTCCTACAATGAGCAGTTCTTC,CASSLSSTGSSYNEQFF
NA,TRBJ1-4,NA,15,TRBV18,TGTGCCAGCTCACCACATCCAACAACTAATGAAAAACTGTTTTTT,CASSPHPTTNEKLFF
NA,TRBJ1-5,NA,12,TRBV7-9,TGTGCCAGCAGCCAGAGCAATCAGCCCCAGCATTTT,CASSQSNQPQHF
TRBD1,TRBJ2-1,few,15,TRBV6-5,TGTGCCAGCAGTTACGTGACAGGGGATTACAATGAGCAGTTCTTC,CASSYVTGDYNEQFF
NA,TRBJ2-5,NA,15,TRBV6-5,TGTGCCAGCAGGCACCCCTCCAGGGGTTATGAGACCCAGTACTTC,CASRHPSRGYETQYF
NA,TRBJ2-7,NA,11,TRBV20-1,TGCAGTGGTGCAGGAACCTACGAGCAGTACTTC,CSGAGTYEQYF
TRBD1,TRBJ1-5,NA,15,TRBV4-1,TGCGCCAGCAGCCAGGTTACAGGGGACAATCAGCCCCAGCATTTT,CASSQVTGDNQPQHF
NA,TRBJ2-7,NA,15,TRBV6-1,TGTGCCAGCAGTGAATTTTCGGACAGCTCCTACGAGCAGTACTTC,CASSEFSDSSYEQYF
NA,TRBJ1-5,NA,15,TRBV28,TGTGCCAGCAGCGGGACACCGTTTAACAATCAGCCCCAGCATTTT,CASSGTPFNNQPQHF
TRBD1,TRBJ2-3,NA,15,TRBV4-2,TGTGCCAGCAGCCAGACCGGACAGGTCGTCGATACGCAGTATTTT,CASSQTGQVVDTQYF
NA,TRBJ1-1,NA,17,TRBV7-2,TGTGCCAGCAGCTCTTTCACCCTCGGGATTATGAACACTGAAGCTTTCTTT,CASSSFTLGIMNTEAFF
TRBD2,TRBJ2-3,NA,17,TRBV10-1,TGCGCCACCCAGCCGGGGCTAGCGGGGGGGCTTGCAGATACGCAGTATTTT,CATQPGLAGGLADTQYF
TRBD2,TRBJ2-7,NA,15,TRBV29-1,TGCAGCGTCTATGGGTACGGGGGGGGATCCTACGAGCAGTACTTC,CSVYGYGGGSYEQYF
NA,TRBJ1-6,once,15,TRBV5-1,TGCGCCAGCAGCGTCCCCGGCAGGGGCCCCCTCACCCTCCACTTT,CASSVPGRGPLTLHF
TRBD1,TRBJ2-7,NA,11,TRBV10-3,TGTGCCGGCAGGGGGACGGGGGAGCAGTACTTC,CAGRGTGEQYF
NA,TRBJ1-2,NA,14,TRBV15,TGTGCCACCAGCAGAGATCTGGCAGTCTATGGCTACACCTTC,CATSRDLAVYGYTF
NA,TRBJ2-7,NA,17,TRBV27,TGTGCCAGCAGTTTTCATACCTCCGGGGTAAAGGGCCACGAGCAGTACTTC,CASSFHTSGVKGHEQYF
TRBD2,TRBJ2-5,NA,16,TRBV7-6,TGTGCCAGCAGCTTAGTACTAGCGGGGGGATCTGAGACCCAGTACTTC,CASSLVLAGGSETQYF
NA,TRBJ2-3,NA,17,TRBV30,TGTGCCTGGAGTAGGACCTACCACGGTGGGGCCTCGGGTACGCAGTATTTT,CAWSRTYHGGASGTQYF
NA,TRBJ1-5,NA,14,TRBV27,TGTGCCAGCAGTTTTACAAGTTACAATCAGCCCCAGCATTTT,CASSFTSYNQPQHF
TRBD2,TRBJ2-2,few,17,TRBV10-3,TGTGCCATCAGTGCACCCCGGGGGGTGAAGCCGAAGGGGGAGCTGTTTTTT,CAISAPRGVKPKGELFF
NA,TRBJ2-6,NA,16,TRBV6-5,TGTGCCAGCAGTTACGCTGACACCGCTGGGGCCAACGTCCTGACTTTC,CASSYADTAGANVLTF
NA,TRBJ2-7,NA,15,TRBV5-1,TGCGCCAGCAGCTTGGCCGGGGAGAGAACCTACGAGCAGTACTTC,CASSLAGERTYEQYF
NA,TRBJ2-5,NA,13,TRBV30,TGTGCCTGGACGGCATTGGTAGCGGAGACCCAGTACTTC,CAWTALVAETQYF